The 8 T cell receptor beta chains below come from one sample, sequenced in a study of CD8+ T cells in alopecia areata. RNA was isolated and reverse transcribed to cDNA, the sequencing template. Method: immunoSEQ multiplex PCR; TCRdb's copy keeps in-frame clones and lacks some. The sample lists 90,000 to 120,000 clones; under 60% were seen once. The material sequenced was NKG2D-low CD8+ T cells sorted from blood. The receptors here all came from a human donor with alopecia areata.

The chain links TRBV5-1 to TRBJ2-7; TRBD2 aligns across 10 bases. The CDR3 loop spans 17 amino acids. Trimming cost V 2 bases and J 0 bases; bases outside gene matches: 8. Germline CDR1 is SGHRS and CDR2 is YFSETQ. The CDR3 bases are TGCGCCAGCAGCTTTGGGGGGACTAGCGAGAGCTCCTACGAGCAGTACTTC. This encodes CASSFGGTSESSYEQYF.

V gene TRBV28 combines with J gene TRBJ2-1, with 7 nucleotides matching TRBD2. Germline V gene sequence: CDR1 MDHEN, CDR2 SYDVKM. V gave up 8 bases and J gave up 0 bases; unmatched junction bases: 10. The length of the CDR3 is 16 residues. CDR3 bases: TGTGCCAGCCTTAGAGCGGGAACGGCCTCCTACAATGAGCAGTTCTTC. Translating it yields CASLRAGTASYNEQFF.

A few counts support this clone. The chain recombines TRBV28 with TRBJ2-5, with 12 nucleotides matching TRBD2. Trimming removed 2 bases from V and 2 bases from J; junction bases left unmatched: 6. This CDR3 is 17 amino acids long. The V gene's germline CDR1 is MDHEN and CDR2 SYDVKM. The CDR3 DNA is TGTGCCAGCAGTTTAACTGGGACTAGCGGGCTTCAAGAGACCCAGTACTTC. Translating gives CASSLTGTSGLQETQYF.

This clone came up a few times. The chain couples TRBV19 to TRBJ2-2, with TRBD2 matching 7 bases. The germline gives CDR1 LNHDA, CDR2 SQIVND (reference sequence). The CDR3 sequence is 15 residues long. After removal of 3 bases from V and 2 bases from J, the junction contained 3 bases not matched to a gene. CDR3 sequence (DNA): TGTGCCAGTAGTATCACTAGCGCAAACACCGGGGAGCTGTTTTTT. It is translated as CASSITSANTGELFF.

V is TRBV9 and J is TRBJ2-1, with 7 bases lining up with TRBD1. Germline trimming cut 2 bases from V and 3 bases from J; bases unmatched to any gene: 5. The CDR3 consists of 15 residues. The germline V gene encodes CDR1 SGDLS and CDR2 YYNGEE. CDR3 sequence (DNA): TGTGCCAGCAGCGTGGACGGGGACAGCTACAATGAGCAGTTCTTC. Its translation is CASSVDGDSYNEQFF.

This chain connects TRBV28 to TRBJ2-1; 8 bases fit TRBD1. J was trimmed by 8 bases and V by 5 bases; bases with no gene match: 11. The CDR3 has 15 amino acids. Looked up from germline, CDR1 is MDHEN and CDR2 is SYDVKM. CDR3 DNA: TGTGCCAGCAGTCCTGACAGGGGAGTAGGCGATGAGCAGTTCTTC. It is translated as CASSPDRGVGDEQFF.

This clone was counted a single time. The rearrangement links TRBV27 to TRBJ1-1; D unresolved. This CDR3 has 14 amino acids. Germline values: CDR1 MNHEY, CDR2 SMNVEV (reference sequence). Between the trimmed V and J ends, which lost 8 bases and 0 bases, there was a span of 13 bases. This CDR3 is CASLGSPMNTEAFF. The CDR3 DNA reads as TGTGCCAGCCTGGGGTCCCCTATGAACACTGAAGCTTTCTTT.

This chain uses TRBV5-6 with TRBJ1-4, with 8 bases matching TRBD1. V shed 3 bases, J shed 7 bases, and the junction held 5 bases outside the gene matches. CDR1 is SGHDT and CDR2 is YYEEEE in the germline V gene. The CDR3 has 14 amino acids. CDR3 amino acids: CASSSGTGFEKLFF. The CDR3, as DNA: TGTGCCAGCAGCTCCGGGACAGGATTTGAAAAACTGTTTTTT.